This T cell receptor beta chain was observed in a study of post-analysis software for immune sequencing data. As for the study in general: Secondary progressive, relapsing-remitting and progressive-relapsing multiple sclerosis were among the included disease courses.

Deletions cut 4 bases from V and 10 bases from J, with 14 bases between. This CDR3 is 13 amino acids long. The germline gives CDR1 KGHDR, CDR2 SFDVKD. Concerning this clonotype itself: The antigen remains undetermined.

Study-wide results and caveats: Several TRBV segments occurring more often in patients than controls included TRBV5-6, TRBV5-1 and TRBV20-1.

Carried by the TCR beta cDNA libraries were unique molecular identifiers. Each sample of 1 to 10 million input T cells yielded around 500,000 cDNA molecules, so each molecule approximated one T cell. TCRdb itself ran the PCR reads through MiXCR, one entry per CDR3 protein. This sample has hundreds of thousands of distinct CDR3 sequences, with roughly 45% found just once. Specimen: blood. The V and J genes are TRBV24-1 and TRBJ2-3; no clear D. This clonotype originated in a girl between 10 and 17 years old with multiple sclerosis. This chain's CDR3 is CATSEPTLNAQYF. For the CDR3, the DNA is TGTGCCACCAGTGAGCCCACTCTAAATGCGCAGTATTTT.